These 17 T cell receptor beta chains were sequenced from one sample in a study of blood T cell repertoires in COVID-19. Profiled with immunoSEQ multiplex PCR; TCRdb holds only in-frame clones, not every one. The sample lists fewer than 400,000 clones; 70% to 90% were seen once. Sequenced material: PBMCs or T cells enriched from blood (not recorded which). These TCRs come from a man aged 25-45 years who had recovered from COVID-19.

This clone was observed at least ten times. The chain combines TRBV4-2 with TRBJ1-5, with D uncertain. The CDR3 extends over 15 amino acids. Trimming left V 1 base short and J 4 bases short, with 11 bases between. Germline-derived CDR1 and CDR2 are LGHNA and YNFKEQ. This CDR3 reads CASSQGLFGNQPQHF. CDR3 DNA: TGTGCCAGCAGCCAAGGGCTATTCGGGAATCAGCCCCAGCATTTT.

The chain couples TRBV19 to TRBJ1-5, with unresolved D. From germline, CDR1 is LNHDA and CDR2 SQIVND (reference sequence). CDR3 size: 15 residues. V was shortened by 0 bases and J by 5 bases, with 11 bases between the two germline ends. The CDR3 spells CASSIDLEGYQPQHF. DNA for the CDR3: TGTGCCAGTAGTATAGATTTAGAGGGATATCAGCCCCAGCATTTT. Drawing the rest from reference TRBV19 and TRBJ1-5, the complete variable domain is DGGITQSPKYLFRKEGQNVTLSCEQNLNHDAMYWYRQDPGQGLRLIYYSQIVNDFQKGDIAEGYSVSREKKESFPLTVTSAQKNPTAFYLCASSIDLEGYQPQHFGDGTRLSIL.

The chain employs TRBV6-5 and TRBJ1-2; TRBD1 agrees at 7 bases. Germline CDR1 MNHEY, CDR2 SVGAGI. J gave up 3 bases and V 5 bases, and 6 bases lay outside the gene matches. There are 14 residues in the CDR3. CDR3 sequence: CASSRTGSYYGYTF. In DNA, the CDR3 is TGTGCCAGCAGTCGGACAGGCTCGTACTATGGCTACACCTTC.

The V and J genes are TRBV18 and TRBJ2-1; 10 bases are shared with TRBD2. CDR3 size: 13 residues. V lost 3 bases to trimming and J lost 10 bases; unmatched junction nucleotides: 3. CDR1 and CDR2 (germline): KGHSH, LQKENI. CDR3 protein: CASSPNSGGEQFF. In nucleotides, the CDR3 is TGTGCCAGCTCACCCAATAGCGGGGGGGAGCAGTTCTTC.

The chain is built from TRBV11-2 and TRBJ1-4; D gene uncertain. Germline lookup yields CDR1 SGHAT and CDR2 FQNNGV. Trimming stripped 1 base from V and 13 bases from J, with 13 bases between. The CDR3 extends over 13 amino acids. The CDR3 coding sequence is TGTGCCAGCAGCTTAGGAACGGCTAGAGGACTGTTTTTT. It specifies CASSLGTARGLFF. The full variable domain, its missing parts supplied by reference TRBV11-2 and TRBJ1-4, is EAGVAQSPRYKIIEKRQSVAFWCNPISGHATLYWYQQILGQGPKLLIQFQNNGVVDDSQLPKDRFSAERLKGVDSTLKIQPAKLEDSAVYLCASSLGTARGLFFGSGTQLSVL.

The genes are TRBV4-3 and TRBJ2-2; D gene uncertain. This CDR3 has 17 amino acids. Trimming cost V 0 bases and J 4 bases, with 15 bases left between them. The germline V gene encodes CDR1 LGHNA and CDR2 YSLEER. The CDR3 region is CASSQDASGSGTGELFF. The CDR3 DNA reads TGCGCCAGCAGCCAAGATGCATCCGGGTCGGGCACCGGGGAGCTGTTTTTT.

This clone was recorded once. The chain links TRBV9 to TRBJ2-3, with 7 bases fitting TRBD2. Germline V gene data show CDR1 as SGDLS and CDR2 as YYNGEE. With 4 bases clipped from V and 2 bases from J, the junction kept 10 bases outside the gene matches. The CDR3 is 16 amino acids. In DNA form, the CDR3 reads TGTGCCAGCAGCTCATTAGCGGGCCGAAACACAGATACGCAGTATTTT. This gives the protein CASSSLAGRNTDTQYF. Looking up the rest from reference TRBV9 and TRBJ2-3 gives the full variable domain: DSGVTQTPKHLITATGQRVTLRCSPRSGDLSVYWYQQSLDQGLQFLIQYYNGEERAKGNILERFSAQQFPDLHSELNLSSLELGDSALYFCASSSLAGRNTDTQYFGPGTRLTVL.

The DNA of the CDR3 is TGTGCTGAGGGGGGGGATTTCTATGGCTACACCTTC. It codes for CAEGGDFYGYTF. The rearrangement links TRBV30 to TRBJ1-2; perhaps TRBD1 as D (6 bases). The CDR3 loop spans 12 amino acids. Per germline, CDR1 GTSNPN and CDR2 SVGIG (reference sequence).

Points on this clone: Germline and junction disagree at one end, which may indicate a read error. V gene TRBV6-1 combines with J gene TRBJ1-1; 7 positions match TRBD1. The germline CDR1 and CDR2 sequences are MNHNS and SASEGT. The length of the CDR3 is 15 residues. DNA for the CDR3: TGTGCCAGCAGGGAAGACAGGGTCTCCGTCACTGAAGCTTTCTTT. Residues: CASREDRVSVTEAFF.

This clone has a handful of counts. The CDR3 sequence: CASSQDYGARSYNEQFF. The CDR3 nucleotides read TGTGCCAGCAGCCAAGATTATGGGGCTCGCTCCTACAATGAGCAGTTCTTC. The gene calls are TRBV4-2 and TRBJ2-1, with a weak D call TRBD1 (5 bases). The CDR3 sequence is 17 residues long. V lost 0 bases, J lost 0 bases, and 12 bases lay in between. Per germline, CDR1 LGHNA and CDR2 YNFKEQ.

The chain has TRBV6-1 and TRBJ1-3; D gene unclear. The V gene lost 4 bases and the J gene lost 0 bases, with 13 bases spanning the gap. The V gene's germline CDR1 is MNHNS and CDR2 SASEGT. The CDR3 runs to 16 residues. CDR3 protein: CASSGRRISSGNTIYF. CDR3 DNA sequence: TGTGCCAGCAGTGGCCGGCGGATAAGCTCTGGAAACACCATATATTTT.

This clone was detected a few times. V usage is TRBV5-4 and J usage is TRBJ2-4, with D perhaps matching TRBD2 (6 bases). V lost 4 bases to trimming and J lost 0 bases, with 14 bases between them. Germline CDR1 SGHNT, CDR2 YYREEE (reference sequence). The CDR3 spans 16 residues. CDR3 bases: TGTGCCAGCAGCCCGTGGGGGGAAATAGCCAAAAACATTCAGTACTTC. Residues: CASSPWGEIAKNIQYF.

The chain recombines TRBV7-2 with TRBJ2-3; possibly TRBD2 for D (5 bases). The CDR3 is 13 amino acids. V lost 3 bases and J lost 2, with 6 bases in between. The germline V gene encodes CDR1 SGHTA and CDR2 FQGNSA. In nucleotides, the CDR3 is TGTGCCAGCAGCTTTGGACTCACAGATACGCAGTATTTT. Translated, it gives CASSFGLTDTQYF.

The J gene is TRBJ2-6, the V gene TRBV6-1; no firm D call. Germline assignment: CDR1 MNHNS and CDR2 SASEGT. Trimming left V 3 bases short and J 0 bases short, with 6 bases between. CDR3 length: 15 amino acids. In DNA form, the CDR3 reads TGTGCCAGCAGTGACAGGTTCTCTGGGGCCAACGTCCTGACTTTC. Residues: CASSDRFSGANVLTF.

The rearrangement joins TRBV23-1 to TRBJ1-1; D uncertain. TRBV23-1 is classed as an ORF, of uncertain function. The V end was cut by 6 bases, the J end by 4 bases, with 12 bases between. The CDR3 covers 13 residues. The CDR3 coding sequence is TGCGCCAGCAGAGTTGACGGGAGCACTGAAGCTTTCTTT. The encoded protein is CASRVDGSTEAFF.

This rearrangement joins TRBV5-1 to TRBJ1-1; 7 bases align to TRBD1. The CDR3 is made up of 14 amino acids. The germline CDR1 and CDR2 sequences are SGHRS and YFSETQ. Trimming took 3 bases from V and 4 from J; bases not matched to a gene: 6. This CDR3 reads CASSSGTVATEAFF. CDR3 nucleotide sequence: TGCGCCAGCAGCTCCGGGACAGTCGCCACTGAAGCTTTCTTT.

This rearrangement joins TRBV30 to TRBJ2-4; D is perhaps TRBD1 (5 bases). Trimming left V 2 bases short and J 4 bases short, with 12 bases between. This CDR3 is 14 amino acids long. Germline loops: CDR1 GTSNPN, CDR2 SVGIG (reference sequence). This CDR3 reads CAWSYGQGKNIQYF. The CDR3 nucleotides read TGTGCCTGGAGTTATGGCCAGGGAAAAAACATTCAGTACTTC.